Listed below are T cell receptor beta chains from one sample, sequenced in a study of T cells expressing NK-cell markers. TCRdb re-analyzed the 5' RACE reads; it lists each CDR3 protein once, without DNA. The sample table sets out under 500,000 distinct CDR3 sequences. Sequenced sample: blood T cells: a sorted CD56 or NKG2C T cell subset, CD4+ or CD8+ T cells, or bulk PBMC T cells (not recorded which). These receptors all come from a woman between 18 and 75 years old in good health. Both conserved end residues are part of each CDR3.

TRBJ2-5	TRBV4-3	CASSQRPGRREETQYF
TRBJ2-2	TRBV18	CASWARAGELFF
TRBJ1-6	TRBV20-1	CSASPEHGSNSPLHF
TRBJ1-2	TRBV9	CASSVGGNYGYTF
TRBJ1-2	TRBV4-3	CASSQESGGLVYGYTF
TRBJ2-1	TRBV27	CASSPPLAGYNEQFF
TRBJ2-1	TRBV11-3	CASSLGGSGAYNEQFF
TRBJ2-4	TRBV7-2	CASSLDGRVAKNIQYF
TRBJ2-5	TRBV12-3/TRBV12-4	CASSLGMRPQYF
TRBJ2-1	TRBV7-6	CASSLGFLGDNEQFF
TRBJ2-7	TRBV12-3/TRBV12-4	CASSFVSSGEQYF
TRBJ2-1	TRBV20-1	CSARGGAQSSYNEQFF
TRBJ1-2	TRBV19	CASSISSGANYGYTF
TRBJ1-1	TRBV12-3/TRBV12-4	CASSLDVYTEAFF
TRBJ2-2	TRBV24-1	CATSGTRDTGELFF
TRBJ1-6	TRBV12-5	CASGLLDPDSYNSPLHF
TRBJ1-1	TRBV5-1	CASSLDILRTGDAFF
TRBJ2-2	TRBV4-3	CASSQKTSGGAKHGELFF
TRBJ2-7	TRBV29-1	CSSGTSPGGEQYF
TRBJ2-1	TRBV6-2/TRBV6-3	CASSYNIRDSSYNEQFF
TRBJ2-3	TRBV6-5	CASSYSGQYTQYF
TRBJ2-1	TRBV5-1	CASSFTSGKGNEQFF
TRBJ2-5	TRBV7-8	CASSLIPSPQETQYF
TRBJ1-1	TRBV4-3	CASSSRGGVEAFF
TRBJ2-5	TRBV4-3	CASSQGSSQETQYF
TRBJ2-5	TRBV7-2	CASSLRGRPETQYF
TRBJ2-3	TRBV12-5	CASALDSPRDTQYF
TRBJ1-2	TRBV15	CATSRGGEDYGYTF
TRBJ2-6	TRBV14	CASSTRSSGANVLTF
TRBJ2-1	TRBV18	CASSPGGNRNEQFF